This T cell receptor beta chain was found in a study of T cell changes during pregnancy in multiple sclerosis. The CDR3 has 14 amino acids. The ends were cut back, 1 base at V and 3 bases at J, with 10 bases in the middle. Looked up from germline, CDR1 is SGHVS and CDR2 is FNYEAQ. TCRdb's copy holds only in-frame clones and misses some; the assay was immunoSEQ multiplex PCR. Of 75,000 to 85,000 clones listed, 85% to 95% are singletons. Sequencing used peripheral blood, obtained in the second trimester of pregnancy. V usage is TRBV7-6 and J usage is TRBJ2-7; D gene ambiguous. The receptor comes from a female donor with multiple sclerosis, enrolled in a pregnancy study. Here the CDR3 reads CASSLGQGDYEQYF. DNA for the CDR3: TGTGCCAGCAGCTTAGGACAAGGTGACTACGAGCAGTACTTC.